Each of the 10 T cell receptor beta chains below was sequenced from the same sample in a study of vaccination and CD4 T cells after COVID-19. Treatment noted: approximately nine-day PBMC culture with coronavirus spike peptide pools or control peptides (ViraFEST assay). Sequenced with the Oncomine TCR Beta short-read assay was DNA taken from cultured CD4+ T cells. TCRdb redid the calling of the PCR reads with MiXCR, one entry per CDR3 protein. The sample holds more than 15,000 distinct CDR3 sequences, more than 25% seen once. Their cognate antigens are unknown. Sequenced material: cultured CD4+ T cells from blood. These TCRs come from a human donor with COVID-19.

This rearrangement joins TRBV19 to TRBJ1-5, with D possibly matching TRBD1 (5 bases). The germline V and J ends were trimmed by 2 bases and 7 bases, with 18 bases remaining between them. Germline CDR1 and CDR2: LNHDA and SQIVND (reference sequence). The CDR3 runs 16 residues. CDR3 DNA: TGTGCCAGTAGTATACCTTCAGTGGGGCGGGGACAGCCCCAGCATTTT. Its protein product is CASSIPSVGRGQPQHF. The full variable domain, its missing parts supplied by reference TRBV19 and TRBJ1-5, is DGGITQSPKYLFRKEGQNVTLSCEQNLNHDAMYWYRQDPGQGLRLIYYSQIVNDFQKGDIAEGYSVSREKKESFPLTVTSAQKNPTAFYLCASSIPSVGRGQPQHFGDGTRLSIL.

The CDR3 spells CASSVAGRGPAFF. As DNA, the CDR3 is TGTGCCAGCAGCGTAGCAGGGAGGGGGCCAGCTTTCTTT. The genes are TRBV9 and TRBJ1-1, with 7 bases fitting TRBD1. Looked up from germline, CDR1 is SGDLS and CDR2 is YYNGEE. The ends lost 0 bases at V and 10 bases at J; junction bases unmatched: 6. This CDR3 contains 13 residues. Full variable domain (remainder filled in from reference TRBV9 and TRBJ1-1): DSGVTQTPKHLITATGQRVTLRCSPRSGDLSVYWYQQSLDQGLQFLIQYYNGEERAKGNILERFSAQQFPDLHSELNLSSLELGDSALYFCASSVAGRGPAFFGQGTRLTVV.

This clonotype was found a few times. V is TRBV24-1 and J is TRBJ2-7; D gene uncertain. The CDR3 is 15 residues long. Germline lookup yields CDR1 KGHDR and CDR2 SFDVKD. V lost 3 bases and J 0 bases, leaving 11 bases between the germline ends. CDR3: CATSDTASGSYEQYF. The CDR3 DNA reads as TGTGCCACCAGTGATACCGCAAGTGGCTCCTACGAGCAGTACTTC.

The chain joins TRBV5-1 to TRBJ1-2; no definite D call. Trimming cost V 0 bases and J 4 bases, with 10 bases left between them. CDR3 length: 14 amino acids. Germline V lookup: CDR1 SGHRS, CDR2 YFSETQ. CDR3 residues: CASSLEGNGYGYTF. DNA for the CDR3: TGCGCCAGCAGCTTGGAAGGGAACGGCTATGGCTACACCTTC.

The J gene is TRBJ2-3, the V gene TRBV24-1; the D gene is possibly TRBD2 (5 bases). CDR3 length equals 13 residues. Germline CDR1 KGHDR, CDR2 SFDVKD. V gave up 3 bases and J gave up 11 bases, with 14 bases separating them. CDR3 amino acids: CATSDRASLRQYF. As DNA, the CDR3 is TGTGCCACCAGTGATCGGGCTAGCCTCAGGCAGTATTTT.

This clonotype is medium-sized by share. The chain carries TRBV5-4 and TRBJ1-1, with 11 bases matching TRBD1. CDR3 size: 16 residues. Unmatched junction bases numbered 13, after V lost 6 bases and J lost 6 bases. Germline lookup yields CDR1 SGHNT and CDR2 YYREEE (reference sequence). CDR3 DNA: TGTGCCAGCAAAAGGTTCCGGGACAGGGGGATATCTGAAGCTTTCTTT. Its translation is CASKRFRDRGISEAFF.

The genes are TRBV10-3 and TRBJ2-5; possible D gene TRBD1, 6 bases. There are 13 residues in the CDR3. Between the trimmed V and J ends, which lost 6 bases and 5 bases, there was a span of 13 bases. The germline gives CDR1 ENHRY, CDR2 SYGVKD. The DNA of the CDR3 is TGTGCCATCAGACGGACAGACCGGGAGACCCAGTACTTC. Translating gives CAIRRTDRETQYF.

This rearrangement joins TRBV7-3 to TRBJ2-3; no clear D. The CDR3 is 14 residues long. CDR1 is SGHTA and CDR2 is FQGTGA in the germline V gene. V was trimmed by 6 bases and J by 0 bases, leaving 10 bases between them. The CDR3 is CASSPDRSTDTQYF. In DNA, the CDR3 is TGTGCCAGCAGTCCCGATCGAAGCACAGATACGCAGTATTTT.

This clonotype was found a few times. Here the CDR3 DNA reads TGTGCCAGCAGCTTTCCCCAGGGGCATGGCTACACCTTC. This gives the protein CASSFPQGHGYTF. V usage is TRBV7-9 and J usage is TRBJ1-2, with D perhaps matching TRBD1 (6 bases). In germline, CDR1 is SEHNR, CDR2 FQNEAQ (reference sequence). Trimming removed 3 bases at V and 6 bases at J, with 11 bases between. CDR3 length: 13 residues.

A few counts support this clonotype. The genes are TRBV25-1 and TRBJ1-6; 9 bases are shared with TRBD1. V shed 4 bases and J 10 bases; nucleotides not matched to a gene: 5. Looked up from germline, CDR1 is MGHDK and CDR2 is SYGVNS. The CDR3 has 14 amino acids. The CDR3 coding sequence is TGTGCCAGCAGTGGGGGACAGGGCGGATCACCCCTCCACTTT. Residues: CASSGGQGGSPLHF.